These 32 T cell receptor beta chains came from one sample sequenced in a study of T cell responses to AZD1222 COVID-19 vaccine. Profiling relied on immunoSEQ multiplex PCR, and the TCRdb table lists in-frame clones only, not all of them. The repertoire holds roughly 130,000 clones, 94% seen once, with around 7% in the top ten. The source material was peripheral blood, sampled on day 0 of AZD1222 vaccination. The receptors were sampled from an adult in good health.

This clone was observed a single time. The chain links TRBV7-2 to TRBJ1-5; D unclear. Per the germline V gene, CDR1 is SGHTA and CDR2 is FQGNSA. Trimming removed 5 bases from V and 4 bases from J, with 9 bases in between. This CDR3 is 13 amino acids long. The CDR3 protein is CASSAGLNQPQHF. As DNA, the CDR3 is TGTGCCAGCAGCGCGGGTCTTAATCAGCCCCAGCATTTT.

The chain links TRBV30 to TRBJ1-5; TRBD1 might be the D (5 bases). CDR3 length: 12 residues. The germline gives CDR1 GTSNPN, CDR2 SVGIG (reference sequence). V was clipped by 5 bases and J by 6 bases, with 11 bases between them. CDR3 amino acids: CAWGGGGQPQHF. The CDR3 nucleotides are TGTGCCTGGGGCGGGGGAGGTCAGCCCCAGCATTTT.

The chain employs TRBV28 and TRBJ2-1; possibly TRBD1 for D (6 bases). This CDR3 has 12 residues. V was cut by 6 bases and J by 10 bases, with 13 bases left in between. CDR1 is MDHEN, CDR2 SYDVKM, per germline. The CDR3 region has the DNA TGTGCCAGCAGGTACCTCCAGGGGGAGCAGTTCTTC. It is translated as CASRYLQGEQFF.

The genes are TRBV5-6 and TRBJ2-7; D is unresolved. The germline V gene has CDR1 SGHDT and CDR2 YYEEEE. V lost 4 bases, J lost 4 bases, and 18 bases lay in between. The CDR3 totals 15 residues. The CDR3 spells CASSRFSVAGYEQYF. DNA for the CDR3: TGTGCCAGCAGCCGTTTTTCGGTCGCTGGGTACGAGCAGTACTTC.

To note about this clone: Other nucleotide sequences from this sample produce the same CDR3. CDR3 sequence: CASSRENTGELFF. The CDR3 bases are TGTGCCAGCAGTCGGGAGAACACCGGGGAGCTGTTTTTT. The chain recombines TRBV2 with TRBJ2-2; D perhaps matches TRBD2 (5 bases). V lost 5 bases, J lost 1 base, and 5 bases lay in between. CDR3 length equals 13 residues. Germline assignment: CDR1 SNHLY and CDR2 FYNNEI.

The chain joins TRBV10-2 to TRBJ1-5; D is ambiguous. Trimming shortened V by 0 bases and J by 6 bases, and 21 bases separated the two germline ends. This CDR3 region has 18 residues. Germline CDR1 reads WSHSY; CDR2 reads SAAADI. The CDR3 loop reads CASSESLALGEFSQPQHF. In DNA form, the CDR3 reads TGCGCCAGCAGTGAGTCGTTGGCCCTGGGCGAATTTTCTCAGCCCCAGCATTTT.

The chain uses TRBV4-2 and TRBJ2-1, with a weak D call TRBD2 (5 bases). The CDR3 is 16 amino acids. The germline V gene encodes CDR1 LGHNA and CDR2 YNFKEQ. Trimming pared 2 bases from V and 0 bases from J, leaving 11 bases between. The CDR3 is CASSQIGGYSYNEQFF. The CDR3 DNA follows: TGTGCCAGCAGCCAAATTGGCGGGTACTCCTACAATGAGCAGTTCTTC.

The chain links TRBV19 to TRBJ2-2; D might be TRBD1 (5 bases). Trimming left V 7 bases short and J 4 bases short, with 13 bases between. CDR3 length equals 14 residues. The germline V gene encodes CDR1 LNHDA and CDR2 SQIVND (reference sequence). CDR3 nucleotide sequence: TGTGCCAGTACTAATTACAGGTTCACCGGGGAGCTGTTTTTT. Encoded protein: CASTNYRFTGELFF.

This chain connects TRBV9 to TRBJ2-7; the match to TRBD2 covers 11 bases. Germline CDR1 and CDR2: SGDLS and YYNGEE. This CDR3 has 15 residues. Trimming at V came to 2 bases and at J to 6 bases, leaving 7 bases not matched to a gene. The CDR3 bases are TGTGCCAGCAGCGTCACGGGACTAGCGGCGACCGAGCAGTACTTC. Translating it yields CASSVTGLAATEQYF.

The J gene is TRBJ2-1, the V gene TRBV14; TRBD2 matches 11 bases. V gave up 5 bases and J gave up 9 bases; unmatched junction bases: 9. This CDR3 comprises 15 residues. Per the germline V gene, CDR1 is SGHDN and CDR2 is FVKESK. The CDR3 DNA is TGTGCCAGCAGCTTAGCGGGAGGGCCTTCCCGTGAGCAGTTCTTC. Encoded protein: CASSLAGGPSREQFF.

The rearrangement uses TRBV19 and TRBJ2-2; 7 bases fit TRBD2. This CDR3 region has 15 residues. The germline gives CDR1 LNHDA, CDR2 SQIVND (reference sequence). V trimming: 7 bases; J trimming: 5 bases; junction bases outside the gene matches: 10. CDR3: CASTLGGSGTGELFF. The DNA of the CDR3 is TGTGCCAGTACCCTGGGGGGGAGCGGGACCGGGGAGCTGTTTTTT. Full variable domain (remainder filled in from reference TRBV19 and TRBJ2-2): DGGITQSPKYLFRKEGQNVTLSCEQNLNHDAMYWYRQDPGQGLRLIYYSQIVNDFQKGDIAEGYSVSREKKESFPLTVTSAQKNPTAFYLCASTLGGSGTGELFFGEGSRLTVL.

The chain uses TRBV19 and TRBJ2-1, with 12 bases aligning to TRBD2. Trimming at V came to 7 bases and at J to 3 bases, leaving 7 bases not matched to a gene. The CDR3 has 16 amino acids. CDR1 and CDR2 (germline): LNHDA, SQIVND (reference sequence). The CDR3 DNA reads TGTGCCAGTACTAGCGGGAGGGCCGGAAACTACAATGAGCAGTTCTTC. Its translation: CASTSGRAGNYNEQFF.

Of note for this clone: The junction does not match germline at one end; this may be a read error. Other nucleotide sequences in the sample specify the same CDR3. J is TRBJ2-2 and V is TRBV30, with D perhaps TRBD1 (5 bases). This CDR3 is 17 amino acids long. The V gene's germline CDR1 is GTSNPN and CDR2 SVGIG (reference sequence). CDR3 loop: CAWSGHQGRRNTGELFF. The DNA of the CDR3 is TGTGCTTGGAGTGGCCACCAGGGTAGACGGAACACCGGGGAGCTGTTTTTT.

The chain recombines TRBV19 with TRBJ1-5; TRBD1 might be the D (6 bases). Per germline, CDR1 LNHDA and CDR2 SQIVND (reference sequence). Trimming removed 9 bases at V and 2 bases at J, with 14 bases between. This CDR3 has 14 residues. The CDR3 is CASGTGSRNQPQHF. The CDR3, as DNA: TGTGCCAGCGGTACAGGGTCCCGCAATCAGCCCCAGCATTTT.

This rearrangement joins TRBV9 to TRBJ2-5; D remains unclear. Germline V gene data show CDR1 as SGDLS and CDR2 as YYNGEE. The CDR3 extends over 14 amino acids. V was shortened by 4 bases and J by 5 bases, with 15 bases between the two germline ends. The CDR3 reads CASSPKVGLETQYF. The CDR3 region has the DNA TGTGCCAGCAGCCCAAAGGTGGGTTTGGAGACCCAGTACTTC.

CDR3 sequence: CATDRWAEGNQPQHF. CDR3 sequence (DNA): TGTGCCACTGACAGATGGGCGGAGGGCAATCAGCCCCAGCATTTT. The chain combines TRBV19 with TRBJ1-5, with D perhaps TRBD1 (5 bases). Germline CDR1 reads LNHDA; CDR2 reads SQIVND (reference sequence). V lost 10 bases, J lost 2 bases, and 18 bases lay in between. The CDR3 spans 15 residues.

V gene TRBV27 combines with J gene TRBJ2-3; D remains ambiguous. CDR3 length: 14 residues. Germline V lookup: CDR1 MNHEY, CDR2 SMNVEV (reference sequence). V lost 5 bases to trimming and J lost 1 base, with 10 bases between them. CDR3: CASSAYQRTDTQYF. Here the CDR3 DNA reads TGTGCCAGCAGTGCCTACCAACGCACAGATACGCAGTATTTT.

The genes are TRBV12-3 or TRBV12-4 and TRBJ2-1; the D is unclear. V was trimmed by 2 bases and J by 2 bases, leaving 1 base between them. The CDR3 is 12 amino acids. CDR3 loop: CASSLTYNEQFF. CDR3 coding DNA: TGTGCCAGCAGTTTAACCTACAATGAGCAGTTCTTC.

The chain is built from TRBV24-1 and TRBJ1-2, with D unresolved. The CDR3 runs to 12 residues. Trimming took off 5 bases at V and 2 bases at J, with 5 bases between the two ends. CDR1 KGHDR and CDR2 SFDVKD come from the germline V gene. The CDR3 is CATSVGNYGYTF. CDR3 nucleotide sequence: TGTGCCACCAGTGTCGGGAACTATGGCTACACCTTC.

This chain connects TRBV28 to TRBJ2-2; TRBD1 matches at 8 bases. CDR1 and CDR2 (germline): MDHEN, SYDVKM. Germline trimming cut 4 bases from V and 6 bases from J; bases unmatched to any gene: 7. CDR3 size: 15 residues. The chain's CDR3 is CASSWTGSRAGELFF. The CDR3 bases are TGTGCCAGCAGTTGGACAGGGTCGAGGGCCGGGGAGCTGTTTTTT.

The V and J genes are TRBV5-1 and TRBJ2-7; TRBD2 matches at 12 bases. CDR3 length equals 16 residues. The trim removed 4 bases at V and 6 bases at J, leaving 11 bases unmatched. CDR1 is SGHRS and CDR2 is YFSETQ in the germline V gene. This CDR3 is CASSETGLAGRSEQYF. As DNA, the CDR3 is TGCGCCAGCAGCGAGACCGGACTAGCGGGACGCTCCGAGCAGTACTTC.

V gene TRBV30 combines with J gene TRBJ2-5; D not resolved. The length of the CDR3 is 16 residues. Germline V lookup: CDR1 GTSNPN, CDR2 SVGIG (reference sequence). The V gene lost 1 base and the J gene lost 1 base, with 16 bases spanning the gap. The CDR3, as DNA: TGTGCCTGGAGTGCCCCTGTAGGGATCCTCCAAGAGACCCAGTACTTC. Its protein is CAWSAPVGILQETQYF.

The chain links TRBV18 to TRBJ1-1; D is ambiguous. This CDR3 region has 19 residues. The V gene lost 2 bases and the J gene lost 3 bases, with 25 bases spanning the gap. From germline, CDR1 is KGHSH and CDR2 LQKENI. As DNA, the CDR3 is TGTGCCAGCTCACCATTTCGCCCTTCGAGTTTATTACCGGACACTGAAGCTTTCTTT. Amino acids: CASSPFRPSSLLPDTEAFF.

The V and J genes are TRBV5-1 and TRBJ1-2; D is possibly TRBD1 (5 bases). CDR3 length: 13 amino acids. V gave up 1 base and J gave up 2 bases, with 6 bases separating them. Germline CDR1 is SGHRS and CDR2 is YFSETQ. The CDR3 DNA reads TGCGCCAGCAGCTTGTCAGGGAACTATGGCTACACCTTC. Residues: CASSLSGNYGYTF.

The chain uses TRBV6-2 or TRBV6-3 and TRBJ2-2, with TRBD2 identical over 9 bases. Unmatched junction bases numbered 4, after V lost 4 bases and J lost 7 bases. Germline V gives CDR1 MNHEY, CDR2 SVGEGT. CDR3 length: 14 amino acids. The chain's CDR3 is CASSSPAGGGELFF. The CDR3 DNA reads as TGTGCCAGCAGTTCCCCAGCGGGGGGCGGGGAGCTGTTTTTT.

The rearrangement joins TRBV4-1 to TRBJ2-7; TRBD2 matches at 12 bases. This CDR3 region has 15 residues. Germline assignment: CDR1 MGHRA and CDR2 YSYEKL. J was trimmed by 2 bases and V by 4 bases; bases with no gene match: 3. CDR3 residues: CASSRGLAGTYEQYF. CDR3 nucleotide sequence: TGCGCCAGCAGCCGCGGACTAGCGGGGACCTACGAGCAGTACTTC.

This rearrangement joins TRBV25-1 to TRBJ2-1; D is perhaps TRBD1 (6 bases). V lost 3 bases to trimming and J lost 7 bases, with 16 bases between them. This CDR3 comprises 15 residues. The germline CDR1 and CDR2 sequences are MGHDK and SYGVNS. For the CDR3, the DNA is TGTGCCAGCAGTGACTACATGGGGGCTCGTAATGAGCAGTTCTTC. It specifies CASSDYMGARNEQFF.

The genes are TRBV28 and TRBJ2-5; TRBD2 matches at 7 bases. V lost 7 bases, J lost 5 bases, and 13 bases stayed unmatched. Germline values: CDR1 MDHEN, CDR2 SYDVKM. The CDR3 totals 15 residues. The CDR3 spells CASNGLAVLRETQYF. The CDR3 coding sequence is TGTGCCAGCAACGGCCTAGCGGTTCTAAGGGAGACCCAGTACTTC.

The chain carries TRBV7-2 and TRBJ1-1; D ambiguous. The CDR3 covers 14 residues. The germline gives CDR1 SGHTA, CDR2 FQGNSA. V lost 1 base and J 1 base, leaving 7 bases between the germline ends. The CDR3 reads CASSLVNTNTEAFF. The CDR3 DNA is TGTGCCAGCAGCTTAGTAAACACGAACACTGAAGCTTTCTTT.

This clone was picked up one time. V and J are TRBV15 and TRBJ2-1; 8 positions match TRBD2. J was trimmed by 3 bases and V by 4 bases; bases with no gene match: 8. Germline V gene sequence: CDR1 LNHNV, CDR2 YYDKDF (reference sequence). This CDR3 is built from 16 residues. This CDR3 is CATSIHGRGGYNEQFF. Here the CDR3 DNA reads TGTGCCACCAGCATCCACGGGAGGGGAGGCTACAATGAGCAGTTCTTC.

The CDR3 region is CASSYQSLADNEQFF. The DNA of the CDR3 is TGTGCCAGCAGTTACCAGAGCCTAGCGGACAATGAGCAGTTCTTC. V and J are TRBV6-5 and TRBJ2-1; 7 nucleotides line up with TRBD2. Unmatched junction bases numbered 6, after V lost 2 bases and J lost 5 bases. Germline V gives CDR1 MNHEY, CDR2 SVGAGI. The CDR3 runs 15 residues.

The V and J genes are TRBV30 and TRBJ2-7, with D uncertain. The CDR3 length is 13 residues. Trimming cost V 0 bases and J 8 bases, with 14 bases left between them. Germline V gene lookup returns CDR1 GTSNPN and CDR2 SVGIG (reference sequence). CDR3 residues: CAWSVKAAQQQYF. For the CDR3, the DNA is TGTGCCTGGAGTGTAAAGGCAGCCCAGCAGCAGTACTTC.